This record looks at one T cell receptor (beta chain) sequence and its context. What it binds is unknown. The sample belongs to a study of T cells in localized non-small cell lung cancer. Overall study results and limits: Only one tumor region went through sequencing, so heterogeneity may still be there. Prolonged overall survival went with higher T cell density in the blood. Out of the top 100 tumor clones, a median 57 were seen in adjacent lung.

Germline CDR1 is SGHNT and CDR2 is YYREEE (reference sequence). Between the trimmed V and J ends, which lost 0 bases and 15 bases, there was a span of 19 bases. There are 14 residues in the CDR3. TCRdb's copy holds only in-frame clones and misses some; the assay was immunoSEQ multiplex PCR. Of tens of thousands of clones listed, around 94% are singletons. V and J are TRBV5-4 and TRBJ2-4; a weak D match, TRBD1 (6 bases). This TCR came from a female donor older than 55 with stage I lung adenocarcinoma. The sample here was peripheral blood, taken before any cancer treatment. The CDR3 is CASSLATQGSRRYF. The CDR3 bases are TGTGCCAGCAGCTTGGCGACACAGGGCTCCCGGAGGTACTTC.